The 26 T cell receptor beta chains reported below all come from one sample, sequenced in a study of blood T cells in healthy people across ages. The second PCR ran roughly 7 to 11 cycles with a sample-barcoded 5' primer and J-beta primers. TCRdb ran MiXCR on the 5' RACE reads and lists one entry per CDR3 protein. In the table there are 550,000 to 700,000 distinct CDR3 sequences, 27% of which are singletons. The specimen sequenced was blood. Source of these receptors: a woman between 65 and 79 years old in good health.

This clonotype was observed a few times. The V call is TRBV5-1, the J call TRBJ2-5; TRBD2 agrees at 7 bases. V gave up 7 bases and J gave up 1 base; unmatched junction bases: 10. Germline-derived CDR1 and CDR2 are SGHRS and YFSETQ. The CDR3 length is 15 residues. CDR3 nucleotide sequence: TGCGCCAGCGCCCTCTTCGGGGGGACCCAAGAGACCCAGTACTTC. It translates to CASALFGGTQETQYF.

This clonotype was seen a handful of times. V gene TRBV7-2 combines with J gene TRBJ2-1; 7 bases are shared with TRBD2. The CDR3 contains 14 residues. Germline loops: CDR1 SGHTA, CDR2 FQGNSA. Trimming at V came to 7 bases and at J to 4 bases, leaving 7 bases not matched to a gene. The CDR3 loop reads CASTLLAAYNEQFF. DNA of the CDR3: TGTGCCAGCACTCTGCTAGCGGCATACAATGAGCAGTTCTTC.

The chain employs TRBV3-1 and TRBJ1-2; a weak D match, TRBD1 (5 bases). Germline lookup yields CDR1 LGHDT and CDR2 YNNKEL (reference sequence). The V end was cut by 4 bases, the J end by 5 bases, with 26 bases between. The CDR3 consists of 18 residues. The CDR3 here is CASSRQILSGRRIYGYTF. CDR3 sequence (DNA): TGTGCCAGCAGCCGGCAGATCCTCTCGGGGCGAAGGATTTATGGCTACACCTTC.

This clonotype was seen a few times. The genes are TRBV29-1 and TRBJ2-1; the D gene is possibly TRBD1 (6 bases). V lost 2 bases and J 5 bases, leaving 10 bases between the germline ends. In germline, CDR1 is SQVTM, CDR2 ANQGSEA. The CDR3 is 13 amino acids. CDR3 amino acids: CSVERDRNNEQFF. The CDR3 nucleotides are TGCAGCGTTGAACGTGACAGGAACAATGAGCAGTTCTTC.

The rearrangement uses TRBV5-1 and TRBJ2-7, with D tentatively TRBD2 (5 bases). Trimming took 0 bases from V and 3 from J, leaving 13 bases between them. This CDR3 comprises 15 residues. Germline V gene lookup returns CDR1 SGHRS and CDR2 YFSETQ. CDR3 residues: CASSLVGGSSYEQYF. CDR3 nucleotides: TGCGCCAGCAGCTTGGTTGGAGGTTCGAGCTACGAGCAGTACTTC.

The chain uses TRBV6-5 and TRBJ1-2, with 7 bases lining up with TRBD1. Unmatched junction bases numbered 3, after V lost 2 bases and J lost 6 bases. CDR1 and CDR2 (germline): MNHEY, SVGAGI. This CDR3 spans 13 amino acids. In DNA form, the CDR3 reads TGTGCCAGCAGTTACGGACAGGAAAATGGCTACACCTTC. This translates into CASSYGQENGYTF.

The chain recombines TRBV19 with TRBJ2-5; TRBD2 matches at 11 bases. The J call may be incorrect, as the DNA end agrees better with TRBJ2-7. In germline, CDR1 is LNHDA, CDR2 SQIVND (reference sequence). The CDR3 extends over 13 amino acids. CDR3 sequence reads: CATGTSGPYEQYF. CDR3 nucleotide sequence: TGTGCCACCGGGACTAGCGGCCCTTACGAGCAGTACTTC.

The chain employs TRBV29-1 and TRBJ2-5; D remains unclear. Germline-derived CDR1 and CDR2 are SQVTM and ANQGSEA. CDR3 length equals 8 residues. V was clipped by 4 bases and J by 9 bases, with 3 bases between them. DNA of the CDR3: TGCAGCGTTGCGCCCCAGTACTTC. Amino acid sequence: CSVAPQYF.

In the case of this clonotype: At one boundary the junction diverges from the germline segment, which might be a read error. The J gene is TRBJ2-1, the V gene TRBV20-1, with a tentative D call TRBD2 (6 bases). This CDR3 is 16 amino acids long. The V gene's germline CDR1 is DFQATT and CDR2 SNEGSKA (reference sequence). CDR3 nucleotide sequence: TGCAGTGCTAGTCGTCCGTCGGGGGATACGTGCAATGAGCGGTTCTTC. This sequence encodes CSASRPSGDTCNERFF.

The rearrangement uses TRBV24-1 and TRBJ2-5; 8 positions agree with TRBD1. J was trimmed by 5 bases and V by 4 bases; bases with no gene match: 8. This CDR3 comprises 15 residues. CDR1 KGHDR and CDR2 SFDVKD come from the germline V gene. The DNA for the CDR3 is TGTGCCACCAGTGACCCGGACAGGGAATGGGAGACCCAGTACTTC. It codes for CATSDPDREWETQYF.

This chain connects TRBV12-3 or TRBV12-4 to TRBJ2-1, with 10 bases lining up with TRBD2. Trimming took 6 bases from V and 10 from J; bases not matched to a gene: 18. The CDR3 length is 17 residues. CDR3 region: CASSESPTSGHREEQFF. In DNA, the CDR3 is TGTGCCAGCAGCGAATCCCCGACTAGCGGGCACCGGGAAGAGCAGTTCTTC.

The chain has TRBV4-3 and TRBJ2-6; D not resolved. Looked up from germline, CDR1 is LGHNA and CDR2 is YSLEER. With 1 base removed from V and 0 bases from J, the gap between germline ends came to 13 bases. This CDR3 is 18 amino acids long. The CDR3 region has the DNA TGCGCCAGCAGCCAAGGAGGCGGCAGTAGCTCTGGGGCCAACGTCCTGACTTTC. Amino acid sequence: CASSQGGGSSSGANVLTF.

The chain employs TRBV10-3 and TRBJ1-2; 7 nucleotides line up with TRBD1. The CDR3 totals 14 residues. CDR1 ENHRY and CDR2 SYGVKD come from the germline V gene. The ends lost 6 bases at V and 4 bases at J; junction bases unmatched: 8. The CDR3 reads CAISPDRDPYGYTF. CDR3 coding DNA: TGTGCCATCAGCCCAGACAGGGATCCCTATGGCTACACCTTC.

The table lists this clonotype with a count of one. The chain uses TRBV20-1 and TRBJ2-3; tentatively, D is TRBD1 or TRBD2 (6 bases each). Germline V gives CDR1 DFQATT, CDR2 SNEGSKA (reference sequence). Deletions cut 0 bases from V and 2 bases from J, with 15 bases between. The CDR3 runs to 16 residues. In DNA form, the CDR3 reads TGCAGTGCTAGAGATCGCGAGGGGGAGGCCACAGATACGCAGTATTTT. Translated, it gives CSARDREGEATDTQYF.

At least ten counts were recorded for this clonotype. The chain recombines TRBV5-6 with TRBJ1-4, with D hard to call. Germline V gene data show CDR1 as SGHDT and CDR2 as YYEEEE. The CDR3 covers 14 residues. V lost 4 bases, J lost 0 bases, and 7 bases lay in between. The CDR3 DNA is TGTGCCAGCAGCCTTCAAGCAACTAATGAAAAACTGTTTTTT. This codes for CASSLQATNEKLFF. Based on the CDR3 plus reference TRBV5-6 and TRBJ1-4, the full variable domain is DAGVTQSPTHLIKTRGQQVTLRCSPKSGHDTVSWYQQALGQGPQFIFQYYEEEERQRGNFPDRFSGHQFPNYSSELNVNALLLGDSALYLCASSLQATNEKLFFGSGTQLSVL.

The rearrangement uses TRBV11-2 and TRBJ2-2; a possible D gene is TRBD1 (6 bases). The CDR3 covers 15 residues. V dropped 5 bases and J dropped 4 bases, with 14 bases sitting between them. CDR1 and CDR2 (germline): SGHAT, FQNNGV. CDR3 protein: CASSVRPTGTGELFF. The DNA of the CDR3 is TGTGCCAGCAGCGTACGACCGACAGGCACCGGGGAGCTGTTTTTT.

The chain uses TRBV12-3 or TRBV12-4 and TRBJ1-5, with 8 bases matching TRBD1. Trimming at V came to 6 bases and at J to 7 bases, leaving 8 bases not matched to a gene. The length of the CDR3 is 14 residues. The CDR3 DNA reads as TGTGCCAGCAGCCCGACAGGGGCATCGCAGCCCCAGCATTTT. It codes for CASSPTGASQPQHF.

The genes are TRBV7-2 and TRBJ1-1; 7 bases match TRBD1. The trim removed 1 base at V and 3 bases at J, leaving 8 bases unmatched. From germline, CDR1 is SGHTA and CDR2 FQGNSA. The CDR3 has 16 amino acids. The CDR3 reads CASSLGTGVWDTEAFF. The CDR3 DNA reads TGTGCCAGCAGCTTAGGAACAGGGGTATGGGACACTGAAGCTTTCTTT.

The J gene is TRBJ1-1, the V gene TRBV7-2, with TRBD1 identical over 9 bases. The length of the CDR3 is 17 residues. J gave up 4 bases and V 5 bases, and 14 bases lay outside the gene matches. CDR1 SGHTA and CDR2 FQGNSA come from the germline V gene. DNA for the CDR3: TGTGCCAGCAGCCCGCGGGACAGGGTAAGGTTTGGCACTGAAGCTTTCTTT. Encoded protein: CASSPRDRVRFGTEAFF.

As to this clonotype: The junction departs from germline at one end; a sequencing error may be responsible. The chain recombines TRBV30 with TRBJ1-1; D not certain. Germline CDR1 reads GTSNPN; CDR2 reads SVGIG (reference sequence). The CDR3 sequence is 11 residues long. This chain's CDR3 is CALSTYTEAFF. As DNA, the CDR3 is TGTGCCTTGAGTACCTACACTGAAGCCTTCTTT. Full variable domain (rest looked up from reference TRBV30 and TRBJ1-1): SQTIHQWPATLVQPVGSPLSLECTVEGTSNPNLYWYRQAAGRGLQLLFYSVGIGQISSEVPQNLSASRPQDRQFILSSKKLLLSDSGFYLCALSTYTEAFFGQGTRLTVV.

This clonotype was seen a few times. V usage is TRBV28 and J usage is TRBJ2-4; 8 bases fit TRBD1. CDR1 and CDR2 from the germline V gene are MDHEN and SYDVKM. Trimming cost V 6 bases and J 16 bases; bases outside gene matches: 11. CDR3 size: 12 residues. The CDR3 region has the DNA TGTGCCAGCAGCTCCCCCCGGGACAGGCCCTACTTC. Residues: CASSSPRDRPYF.

This clonotype has a count of ten or more. The chain employs TRBV20-1 and TRBJ2-6, with D possibly TRBD1 on 5 matching bases. V lost 0 bases, J lost 2 bases, and 11 bases lay in between. Germline values: CDR1 DFQATT, CDR2 SNEGSKA (reference sequence). The CDR3 extends over 16 amino acids. Here the CDR3 DNA reads TGCAGTGCTAGAGACCCCGACAGCGCTGGGGCCAACGTCCTGACTTTC. Translated: CSARDPDSAGANVLTF.

This clonotype was counted many times. The DNA for the CDR3 is TGTGCCAGCAGCTTCGGACTAGCGGGGGGACAAGAGACCCAGTACTTC. This sequence encodes CASSFGLAGGQETQYF. V usage is TRBV11-2 and J usage is TRBJ2-5; 14 bases are shared with TRBD2. The germline CDR1 and CDR2 sequences are SGHAT and FQNNGV. The CDR3 length is 16 residues. V lost 3 bases, J lost 2 bases, and 2 bases stayed unmatched.

This clonotype was seen a few times. This chain joins TRBV20-1 and TRBJ2-5, with D tentatively TRBD1 or TRBD2 (5 bases each). Germline CDR1 is DFQATT and CDR2 is SNEGSKA (reference sequence). V was pared by 5 bases and J by 3 bases, with 10 bases between. The CDR3 totals 12 residues. The CDR3 region is CSAFRGEETQYF. Here the CDR3 DNA reads TGCAGTGCTTTTCGAGGGGAAGAGACCCAGTACTTC.

This clonotype was picked up a small number of times. The chain employs TRBV6-5 and TRBJ1-5; 11 positions agree with TRBD1. CDR3 size: 14 residues. The J segment lost 10 bases and the V segment lost 6 bases, leaving 8 bases of the junction unmatched. Germline assignment: CDR1 MNHEY and CDR2 SVGAGI. In DNA form, the CDR3 reads TGTGCCAGCAGCCAAGGACAGGGGGCAGGACCCCAGCATTTT. Translation: CASSQGQGAGPQHF.

This clonotype was seen only a few times. The chain links TRBV10-3 to TRBJ2-7; TRBD1 aligns across 9 bases. The V segment lost 6 bases and the J segment 0 bases; nucleotides outside the gene matches: 6. Looked up from germline, CDR1 is ENHRY and CDR2 is SYGVKD. The CDR3 has 15 residues. CDR3 loop: CAIRPGQGSSYEQYF. The CDR3 DNA sequence: TGTGCCATCAGGCCGGGACAGGGAAGCTCCTACGAGCAGTACTTC.